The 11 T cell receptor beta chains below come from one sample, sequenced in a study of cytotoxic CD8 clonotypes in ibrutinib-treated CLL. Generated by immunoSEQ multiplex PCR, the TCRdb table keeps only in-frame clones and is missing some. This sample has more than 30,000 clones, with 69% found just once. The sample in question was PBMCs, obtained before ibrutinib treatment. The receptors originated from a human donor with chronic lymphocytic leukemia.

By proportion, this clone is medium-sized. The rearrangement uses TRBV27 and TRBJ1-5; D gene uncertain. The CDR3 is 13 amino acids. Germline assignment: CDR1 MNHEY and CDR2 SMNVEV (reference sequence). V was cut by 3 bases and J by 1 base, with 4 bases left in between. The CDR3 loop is CASSFRSNQPQHF. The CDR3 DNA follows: TGTGCCAGCAGTTTTCGGAGCAATCAGCCCCAGCATTTT.

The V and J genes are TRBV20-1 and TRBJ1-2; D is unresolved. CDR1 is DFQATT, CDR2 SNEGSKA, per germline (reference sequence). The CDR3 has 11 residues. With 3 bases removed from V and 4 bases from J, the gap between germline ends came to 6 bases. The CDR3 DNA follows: TGCAGTGCTAGTATGGGCTATGGCTACACCTTC. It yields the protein CSASMGYGYTF.

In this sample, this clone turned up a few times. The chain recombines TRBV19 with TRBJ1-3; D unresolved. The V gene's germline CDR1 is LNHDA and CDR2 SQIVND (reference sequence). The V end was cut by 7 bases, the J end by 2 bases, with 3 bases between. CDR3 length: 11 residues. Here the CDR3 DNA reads TGTGCCAGTAAGGCTGGAAACACCATATATTTT. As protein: CASKAGNTIYF.

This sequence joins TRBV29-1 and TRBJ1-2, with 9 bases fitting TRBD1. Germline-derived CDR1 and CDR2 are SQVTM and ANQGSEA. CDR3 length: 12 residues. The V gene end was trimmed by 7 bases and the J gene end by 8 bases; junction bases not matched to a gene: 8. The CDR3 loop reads CSAGTGLDGYTF. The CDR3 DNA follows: TGCAGCGCAGGGACAGGGTTGGACGGCTACACCTTC.

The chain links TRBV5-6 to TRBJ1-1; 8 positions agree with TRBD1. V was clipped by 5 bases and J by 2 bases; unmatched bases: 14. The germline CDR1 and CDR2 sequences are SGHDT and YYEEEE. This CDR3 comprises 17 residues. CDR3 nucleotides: TGTGCCAGCAGTCGAACCGCCGGGACAGGCGGAAACACTGAAGCTTTCTTT. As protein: CASSRTAGTGGNTEAFF.

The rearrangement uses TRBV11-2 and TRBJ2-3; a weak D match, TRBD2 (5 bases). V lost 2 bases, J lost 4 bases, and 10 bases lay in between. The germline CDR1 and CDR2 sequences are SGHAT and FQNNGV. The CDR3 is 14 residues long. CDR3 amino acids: CASSLFPSPDTQYF. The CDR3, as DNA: TGTGCCAGCAGCTTATTTCCTAGCCCAGATACGCAGTATTTT.

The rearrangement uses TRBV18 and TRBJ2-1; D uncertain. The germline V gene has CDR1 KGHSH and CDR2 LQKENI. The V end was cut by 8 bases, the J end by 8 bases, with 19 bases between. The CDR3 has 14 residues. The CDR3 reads CASGGGLYPHEQFF. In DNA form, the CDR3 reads TGTGCCAGCGGTGGCGGCCTCTACCCCCATGAGCAGTTCTTC.

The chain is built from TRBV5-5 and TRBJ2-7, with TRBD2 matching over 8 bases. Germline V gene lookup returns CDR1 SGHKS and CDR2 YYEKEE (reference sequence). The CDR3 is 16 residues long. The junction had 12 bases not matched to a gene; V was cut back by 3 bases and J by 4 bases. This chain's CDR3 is CASSSGLDAFVYEQYF. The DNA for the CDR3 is TGTGCCAGCAGCTCGGGACTAGACGCGTTCGTATACGAGCAGTACTTC.

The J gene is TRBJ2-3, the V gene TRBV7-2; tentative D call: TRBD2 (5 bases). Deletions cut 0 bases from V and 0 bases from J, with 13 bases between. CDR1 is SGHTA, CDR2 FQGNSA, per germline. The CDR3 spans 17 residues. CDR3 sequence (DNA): TGTGCCAGCAGCTTAGCTCCTTTAGCGTTGAGCACAGATACGCAGTATTTT. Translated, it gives CASSLAPLALSTDTQYF.

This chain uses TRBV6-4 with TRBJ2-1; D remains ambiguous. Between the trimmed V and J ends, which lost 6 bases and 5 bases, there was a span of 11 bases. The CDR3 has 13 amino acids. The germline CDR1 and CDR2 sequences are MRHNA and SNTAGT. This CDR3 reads CASSLGRHNEQFF. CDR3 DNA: TGTGCCAGCAGCCTCGGACGGCACAATGAGCAGTTCTTC.

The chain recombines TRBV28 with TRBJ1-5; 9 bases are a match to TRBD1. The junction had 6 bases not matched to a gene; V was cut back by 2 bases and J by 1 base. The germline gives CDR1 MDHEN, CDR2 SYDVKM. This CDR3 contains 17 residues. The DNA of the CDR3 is TGTGCCAGCAGTTTACTAACAGGGGGCAGGAGCAATCAGCCCCAGCATTTT. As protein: CASSLLTGGRSNQPQHF.